This passage covers 10 T cell receptor beta chains from one sample sequenced in a study of cytomegalovirus exposure and HLA in healthy donors. The PCR was carried out with 60 Vbeta primers and 13 Jbeta primers. Produced via immunoSEQ multiplex PCR; TCRdb's table is partial and in-frame only. Of approximately 100,000 clones listed, around 73% were seen once; the top ten hold approximately 8%. Sequencing was carried out using PBMCs. The receptors originated from a man aged 40-49 years in good health and CMV-seronegative.

The chain employs TRBV9 and TRBJ2-5; D not resolved. Gene TRBJ2-7 matches the end of the DNA better, so the J call may be wrong. CDR1 is SGDLS, CDR2 YYNGEE, per germline. This CDR3 comprises 14 residues. Here the CDR3 reads CASSVGPTPYEQYF. CDR3 DNA: TGTGCCAGCAGCGTGGGCCCCACCCCCTACGAGCAGTACTTC.

The V call is TRBV10-3, the J call TRBJ1-6; no clear D gene. This CDR3 is 14 amino acids long. V was cut by 3 bases and J by 9 bases, with 12 bases left in between. Germline lookup yields CDR1 ENHRY and CDR2 SYGVKD. The CDR3, as DNA: TGTGCCATCAGTGATGGTCCCAGTATTTCACCCCTCCACTTT. It yields the protein CAISDGPSISPLHF.

The chain links TRBV5-1 to TRBJ1-5; TRBD1 agrees at 7 bases. Germline loops: CDR1 SGHRS, CDR2 YFSETQ. Germline trimming cut 3 bases from V and 2 bases from J; bases unmatched to any gene: 2. The CDR3 is made up of 14 amino acids. The CDR3 here is CASSYGQGNQPQHF. CDR3 DNA: TGCGCCAGCAGCTACGGACAGGGCAATCAGCCCCAGCATTTT.

The chain recombines TRBV15 with TRBJ2-7; no firm D call. The V end was cut by 0 bases, the J end by 0 bases, with 9 bases between. The CDR3 is 15 amino acids. Germline V lookup: CDR1 LNHNV, CDR2 YYDKDF (reference sequence). The CDR3 DNA is TGTGCCACCAGCAGAGAGGGCAGCCTCTCCTACGAGCAGTACTTC. Protein product: CATSREGSLSYEQYF.

This clone came up a few times. This sequence joins TRBV29-1 and TRBJ2-1, with a tentative D call TRBD2 (5 bases). Germline V lookup: CDR1 SQVTM, CDR2 ANQGSEA. Trimming pared 5 bases from V and 1 base from J, leaving 9 bases between. CDR3 size: 13 residues. The CDR3 region is CSVLATSYNEQFF. The CDR3 DNA follows: TGCAGCGTTTTAGCGACGTCCTACAATGAGCAGTTCTTC.

The chain joins TRBV6-5 to TRBJ1-3; TRBD1 agrees at 7 bases. This CDR3 comprises 13 residues. Germline-derived CDR1 and CDR2 are MNHEY and SVGAGI. Trimming at V came to 11 bases and at J to 4 bases, leaving 8 bases not matched to a gene. The CDR3 is CAWSGTAGNTIYF. The CDR3, as DNA: TGTGCCTGGTCGGGGACAGCCGGAAACACCATATATTTT.

This clone was observed a single time. The chain carries TRBV2 and TRBJ2-2; TRBD1 aligns across 7 bases. J was trimmed by 7 bases and V by 6 bases; bases with no gene match: 11. CDR3 length: 15 amino acids. Per germline, CDR1 SNHLY and CDR2 FYNNEI. CDR3 DNA sequence: TGTGCCAGCAGGCCGGAACAGGGGATTGTCGGGGAGCTGTTTTTT. Protein product: CASRPEQGIVGELFF. The full variable domain, rest sourced from reference TRBV2 and TRBJ2-2, is EPEVTQTPSHQVTQMGQEVILRCVPISNHLYFYWYRQILGQKVEFLVSFYNNEISEKSEIFDDQFSVERPDGSNFTLKIRSTKLEDSAMYFCASRPEQGIVGELFFGEGSRLTVL.

The V and J genes are TRBV5-1 and TRBJ2-7; D call uncertain. Per germline, CDR1 SGHRS and CDR2 YFSETQ. This CDR3 contains 12 residues. The ends were cut back, 1 base at V and 3 bases at J, with 5 bases in the middle. This chain's CDR3 is CASSLSNYEQYF. The CDR3 region has the DNA TGCGCCAGCAGCTTGTCAAACTACGAGCAGTACTTC.

V and J are TRBV20-1 and TRBJ1-1; D not certain. CDR3 length: 10 residues. Trimming shortened V by 6 bases and J by 6 bases, and 8 bases separated the two germline ends. Germline V gene lookup returns CDR1 DFQATT and CDR2 SNEGSKA (reference sequence). The CDR3 loop reads CSAGESEAFF. In DNA form, the CDR3 reads TGCAGTGCCGGGGAGTCTGAAGCTTTCTTT.

The chain combines TRBV27 with TRBJ2-3; 7 bases agree with TRBD2. Trimming cost V 4 bases and J 4 bases; bases outside gene matches: 5. The CDR3 covers 14 residues. Germline V gene data show CDR1 as MNHEY and CDR2 as SMNVEV (reference sequence). The CDR3 DNA is TGTGCCAGCAGTTGGGCGGGGGTGGCAGATACGCAGTATTTT. Its translation is CASSWAGVADTQYF.